The TCR beta chain described here comes from a study of blood T cell repertoires in COVID-19. As processed by the authors: By means of reference gene primer amplification, nucleated cell counts were estimated. Profiled with immunoSEQ multiplex PCR; TCRdb holds only in-frame clones, not every one. That table furnishes V, J and clone size, whereas the DNA furnished D and trimming. The sample records some 110,000 clones, 70% to 90% being singletons. CDR3 length: 14 residues. V was clipped by 4 bases and J by 4 bases; unmatched bases: 5. CDR1 and CDR2 (germline): SGHRS, YFSETQ. The V gene is TRBV5-1, the J gene TRBJ2-5; TRBD1 agrees at 9 bases. The specimen sequenced was peripheral blood. The receptor was isolated from a man in his 70s who had recovered from COVID-19. This chain's CDR3 is CASSEGQGAETQYF. As DNA, the CDR3 is TGCGCCAGCAGCGAGGGACAGGGTGCAGAGACCCAGTACTTC. The variable domain in full, completed from reference TRBV5-1 and TRBJ2-5, reads KAGVTQTPRYLIKTRGQQVTLSCSPISGHRSVSWYQQTPGQGLQFLFEYFSETQRNKGNFPGRFSGRQFSNSRSEMNVSTLELGDSALYLCASSEGQGAETQYFGPGTRLLVL.